This T cell receptor (beta chain) was recovered during a study of T-cell reconstitution after alpha-beta-depleted transplantation in children. Unique molecular identifiers tagged the TCRbeta library. TCRdb ran MiXCR on the PCR reads and lists one entry per CDR3 protein. The sample has around 140,000 distinct CDR3 sequences, 8.8% seen once. This clonotype was detected ten times or more. The germline gives CDR1 MNHEY, CDR2 SVGEGT. There are 21 residues in the CDR3. V lost 1 base to trimming and J lost 8 bases; unmatched junction nucleotides: 20. This chain joins TRBV6-2 or TRBV6-3 and TRBJ2-1; 13 positions match TRBD2. This receptor was taken from a female patient between 2 and 10 years old who had a stem cell transplant for congenital amegakaryocytic thrombocytopenia, so the T cells may come from the graft donor. The sample in question was PBMCs, mostly from graft donor cells, obtained 180 days after TCRalphabeta/CD19-depleted stem cell transplant. CDR3 sequence reads: CASSYYIIFVGLAGARDEQFF. Written as DNA, the CDR3 is TGTGCCAGCAGTTACTATATAATTTTCGTCGGACTAGCGGGGGCCCGGGATGAGCAGTTCTTC.